This T cell receptor (beta chain) comes out of a study of T cell repertoires in cytomegalovirus infection. Study-wide context: Evidence of both CMV infection and a matching HLA type came from public TCR beta signatures.

TCRdb called the reads again in MiXCR, with one record for every CDR3 protein. The sample consists of around 300,000 distinct CDR3 sequences, under 30% of them appearing once. This CDR3 region has 16 residues. Germline V gene sequence: CDR1 MNHEY, CDR2 SMNVEV (reference sequence). V shed 5 bases and J 2 bases; nucleotides not matched to a gene: 7. Ten or more counts support this clonotype. Sequencing was carried out using PBMCs. V is TRBV27 and J is TRBJ2-5, with TRBD2 matching 11 bases. The clonotype comes from a human donor in good health (CMV status not recorded). Some clones in this sample may be carry-over from other donors' samples. The CDR3 bases are TGTGCCAGCAGTCCCCGACTAGCGGGGATACAAGAGACCCAGTACTTC. It yields the protein CASSPRLAGIQETQYF.